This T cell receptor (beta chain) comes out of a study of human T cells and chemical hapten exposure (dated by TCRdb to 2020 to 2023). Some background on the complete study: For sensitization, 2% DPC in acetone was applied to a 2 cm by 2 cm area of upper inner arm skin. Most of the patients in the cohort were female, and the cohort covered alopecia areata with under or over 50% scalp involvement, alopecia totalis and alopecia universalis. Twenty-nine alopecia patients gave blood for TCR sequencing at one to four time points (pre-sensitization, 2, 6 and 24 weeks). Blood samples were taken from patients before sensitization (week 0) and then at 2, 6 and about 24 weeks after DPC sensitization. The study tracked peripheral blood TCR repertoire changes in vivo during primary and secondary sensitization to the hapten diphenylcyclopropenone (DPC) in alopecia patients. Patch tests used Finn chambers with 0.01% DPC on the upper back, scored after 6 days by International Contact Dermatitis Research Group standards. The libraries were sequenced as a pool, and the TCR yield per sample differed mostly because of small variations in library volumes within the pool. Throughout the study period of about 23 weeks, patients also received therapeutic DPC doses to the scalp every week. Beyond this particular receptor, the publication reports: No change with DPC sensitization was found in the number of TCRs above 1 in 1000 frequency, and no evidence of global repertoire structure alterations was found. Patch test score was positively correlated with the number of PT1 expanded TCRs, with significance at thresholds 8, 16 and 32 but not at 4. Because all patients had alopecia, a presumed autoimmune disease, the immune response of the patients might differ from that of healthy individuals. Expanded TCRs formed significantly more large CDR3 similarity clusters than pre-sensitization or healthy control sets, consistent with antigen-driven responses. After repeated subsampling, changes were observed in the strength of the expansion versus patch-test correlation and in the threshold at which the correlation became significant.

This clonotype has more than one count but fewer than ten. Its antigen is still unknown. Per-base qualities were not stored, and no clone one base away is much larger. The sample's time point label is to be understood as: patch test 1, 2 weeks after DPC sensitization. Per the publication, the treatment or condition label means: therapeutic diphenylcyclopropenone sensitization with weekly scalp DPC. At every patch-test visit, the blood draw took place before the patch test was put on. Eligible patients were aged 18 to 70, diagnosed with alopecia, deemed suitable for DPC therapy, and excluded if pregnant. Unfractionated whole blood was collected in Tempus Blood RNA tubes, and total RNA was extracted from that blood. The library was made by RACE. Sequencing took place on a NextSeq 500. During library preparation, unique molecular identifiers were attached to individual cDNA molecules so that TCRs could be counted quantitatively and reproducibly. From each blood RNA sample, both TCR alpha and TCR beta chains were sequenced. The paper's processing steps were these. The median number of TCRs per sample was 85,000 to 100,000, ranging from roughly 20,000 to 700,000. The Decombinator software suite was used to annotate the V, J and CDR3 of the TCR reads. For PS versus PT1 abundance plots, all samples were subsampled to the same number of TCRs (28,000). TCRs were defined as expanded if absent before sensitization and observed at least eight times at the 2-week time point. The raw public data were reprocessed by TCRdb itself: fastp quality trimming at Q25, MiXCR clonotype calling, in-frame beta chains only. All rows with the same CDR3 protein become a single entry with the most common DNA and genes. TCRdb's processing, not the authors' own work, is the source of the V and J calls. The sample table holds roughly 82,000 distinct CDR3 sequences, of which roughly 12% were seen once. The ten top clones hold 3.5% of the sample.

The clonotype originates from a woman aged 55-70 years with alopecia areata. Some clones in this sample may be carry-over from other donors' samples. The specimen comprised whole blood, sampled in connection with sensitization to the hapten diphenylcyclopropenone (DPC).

The DNA sequence is TGTGCCAGCAGGACGGGACAGGGAATCGATACGCAGTATTTT. Translated, it gives CASRTGQGIDTQYF. The chain is assembled from TRBV6-1 and TRBJ2-3, with 9 bases aligning to TRBD1. V has 6 bases trimmed and J has 6 bases trimmed; junction bases matching no gene number 7. The CDR3 contains 14 residues, cysteine and phenylalanine counted. Just the 42-base CDR3 DNA is kept, in frame starting at base 1. CDR1 MNHNS and CDR2 SASEGT are derived from the germline V gene.